Each of the 16 T cell receptor beta chains below was sequenced from the same sample in a study of tumor-infiltrating lymphocytes in primary liver carcinoma. The researchers produced TCR beta cDNA from roughly 500 ng total RNA with a constant-region primer. Three nested multiplex PCR rounds, a slightly modified ARM-PCR, produced the libraries for TCR beta. Each of the first two PCR rounds ran approximately 9 cycles with TRBV1-TRBV30 forward and C-beta reverse primers. In TCRdb, the multiplex PCR reads were re-called with MiXCR into one record per CDR3 protein. The sample lists 50,000 to 70,000 distinct CDR3 sequences; 60% to 85% were seen once. Co-extraction yielded RNA and DNA from approximately 22-30 mg of unsorted bulk tissue. Input material: liver tumor tissue from sampling region 2. Subset specified: tumor region T2, inferior pole. The receptors were gathered from a man between 40 and 49 years old with primary liver carcinoma and hepatitis B virus infection.

On this clonotype itself: A read error may be the cause here, since a much bigger clone is one base away. This chain links TRBV11-2 with TRBJ2-3; TRBD2 matches 12 bases. Losses at the gene ends were 8 bases for V and 5 bases for J; bases not matched to a gene: 8. Germline V gene lookup returns CDR1 SGHAT and CDR2 FQNNGV. The CDR3 length is 15 residues. The CDR3 loop is CASGASGRAIDTQYF. Written as DNA, the CDR3 is TGTGCCAGCGGCGCTAGCGGGAGGGCCATAGATACGCAGTATTTT.

About this clonotype itself: This could be a read error, since a much larger clone is one nucleotide away. The chain uses TRBV30 and TRBJ1-2; D unclear. Germline CDR1 reads GTSNPN; CDR2 reads SVGIG (reference sequence). The CDR3 is made up of 11 amino acids. V dropped 1 base and J dropped 2 bases, with 2 bases sitting between them. The CDR3 loop reads CAWSENYGYTF. Here the CDR3 DNA reads TGTGCCTGGAGTGAAAACTATGGCTACACCTTC.

Regarding this clonotype: An end of the junction differs from the germline gene, which may be a read error. This rearrangement joins TRBV11-1 to TRBJ2-3, with unresolved D. The CDR3 runs 15 residues. The germline V gene has CDR1 SGHAT and CDR2 FQDESV (reference sequence). The CDR3 coding sequence is TGTGCCATCAGCGAAGGCGTGGGTTCGACAGATACGCAGTATTTT. Translated, it gives CAISEGVGSTDTQYF.

The V gene is TRBV6-2 or TRBV6-3, the J gene TRBJ2-1, with TRBD2 matching 9 bases. CDR3 length: 17 residues. The trim removed 7 bases at V and 9 bases at J, leaving 19 bases unmatched. Looked up from germline, CDR1 is MNHEY and CDR2 is SVGEGT. The CDR3 coding sequence is TGTGCCAGCACGGGTGTGCGGGAGGGCCTATGGGGAAGTGAGCAGTTCTTC. As protein: CASTGVREGLWGSEQFF.

This clonotype appeared a single time. Here the CDR3 omits its conserved ending phenylalanine or tryptophan, so a read error is the likely source. The gene calls are TRBV4-2 and TRBJ1-1; 8 nucleotides align to TRBD1. The CDR3 is 17 amino acids. The germline CDR1 and CDR2 sequences are LGHNA and YNFKEQ. J gave up 8 bases and V 0 bases, and 14 bases lay outside the gene matches. CDR3 sequence reads: CASSQEYGQGFWSEAFL. The CDR3 nucleotides are TGTGCCAGCAGCCAAGAGTACGGACAGGGTTTTTGGTCCGAAGCTTTCCTT.

Concerning this clonotype itself: This clone may be a read error of a much larger clone one base away. The gene calls are TRBV15 and TRBJ2-7; 7 nucleotides agree with TRBD2. The trim removed 1 base at V and 5 bases at J, leaving 17 bases unmatched. Germline CDR1 reads LNHNV; CDR2 reads YYDKDF (reference sequence). CDR3 length: 18 amino acids. The CDR3 DNA follows: TGTGCCACCAGCAGAGCACCGCTAGTGGGAGGGCCCGAAGACGAGCAGTACTTC. Translation gives CATSRAPLVGGPEDEQYF.

Regarding this clonotype: Its ends do not fully match the called genes, so a read error is possible. The chain is built from TRBV11-2 and TRBJ1-1; D call uncertain. CDR3 size: 13 residues. Germline V CDR1 and CDR2: SGHAT, FQNNGV. The CDR3 DNA is TGCGCCAGCAGCTTAGTTCATGACACTGAAGCTTTCTTT. The encoded protein is CASSLVHDTEAFF.

On this clonotype itself: Possible read error: a much larger clone is one base away. It is likely a read error, because the conserved phenylalanine at the end of the CDR3 is missing. The chain carries TRBV6-5 and TRBJ1-5; the match to TRBD1 covers 9 bases. The CDR3 is 14 residues long. Germline loops: CDR1 MNHEY, CDR2 SVGAGI. After removal of 6 bases from V and 5 bases from J, the junction contained 5 bases not matched to a gene. CDR3 sequence (DNA): TGTGCCAGCAGCTGGGACAGGGACGATCAGCCCCAGCATTGT. Its protein product is CASSWDRDDQPQHC.

This clonotype was seen a handful of times. V gene TRBV5-1 combines with J gene TRBJ2-2; TRBD2 matches 7 bases. The CDR3 totals 15 residues. Germline assignment: CDR1 SGHRS and CDR2 YFSETQ. The V gene end was trimmed by 4 bases and the J gene end by 1 base; junction bases not matched to a gene: 4. CDR3 loop: CASSPVAGNTGELFF. As DNA, the CDR3 is TGCGCCAGCAGCCCAGTAGCGGGGAACACCGGGGAGCTGTTTTTT.

This clonotype has just a few counts. The genes are TRBV4-2 and TRBJ2-1, with TRBD2 identical over 8 bases. J lost 5 bases, V lost 4 bases, and 7 bases had no gene match. Germline-derived CDR1 and CDR2 are LGHNA and YNFKEQ. The CDR3 runs to 15 residues. The CDR3 region has the DNA TGTGCCAGCAGCCTCCTAGCGGGTAGCCACAATGAGCAGTTCTTC. Protein product: CASSLLAGSHNEQFF.

This clonotype is a singleton in its sample. The junction departs from the called germline gene at one end, perhaps through a read error. The chain has TRBV28 and TRBJ2-7, with D unclear. This CDR3 has 15 residues. From germline, CDR1 is MDHEN and CDR2 SYDVKM. The DNA of the CDR3 is TGTGCCAGCAGTCCAACCTACATCTTGCTCTACGAGCAGTATTTC. Translation: CASSPTYILLYEQYF.

This clonotype was recorded a few times. A junction boundary mismatches the germline segment, possibly from a read error. The genes are TRBV12-3 or TRBV12-4 and TRBJ2-1; 7 bases match TRBD2. CDR3 length: 14 amino acids. The CDR3 loop is CASSFRGGPSEQFF. In nucleotides, the CDR3 is TGTGCGAGCAGTTTTCGGGGAGGGCCCAGTGAGCAGTTCTTC.

A note on this clonotype: It is likely a read error, because the conserved phenylalanine at the end of the CDR3 is missing. The gene calls are TRBV11-2 and TRBJ2-7; 11 bases align to TRBD1. CDR3 length: 14 residues. The V gene's germline CDR1 is SGHAT and CDR2 FQNNGV. V shed 8 bases and J 3 bases; nucleotides not matched to a gene: 6. CDR3 coding DNA: TGTGCCAGCGGCTCTGGGACAGGGGGCTACGAGCAGTACTCC. This codes for CASGSGTGGYEQYS.

CDR3 region: CLSSSRQGPFYEQYF. The CDR3 DNA follows: TGTCTCAGCAGTTCGCGACAGGGACCGTTCTACGAGCAGTACTTC. The chain has TRBV6-6 and TRBJ2-7, with TRBD1 matching over 7 bases. CDR1 and CDR2 (germline): MNHNY, SVGAGI (reference sequence). The CDR3 runs 15 residues.

On this clonotype itself: One base away lies a much larger clone, so this may be a sequencing read error. As DNA, the CDR3 is TGTGCCAGCAGTTACGATGGGAGGACTAGCGGGATCTACAAGCAGTACTTC. This codes for CASSYDGRTSGIYKQYF. This chain joins TRBV6-2 or TRBV6-3 and TRBJ2-7; 12 bases match TRBD2. Germline V CDR1 and CDR2: MNHEY, SVGEGT. CDR3 size: 17 residues.

V is TRBV6-5 and J is TRBJ2-5; D is unresolved. CDR3 length: 12 amino acids. Looked up from germline, CDR1 is MNHEY and CDR2 is SVGAGI. V was pared by 9 bases and J by 5 bases, with 13 bases between. CDR3 coding DNA: TGTGCCAGTAGCCCCCAAGGGGAGACCCAGTACTTC. Protein product: CASSPQGETQYF.